Listed below are T cell receptor beta chains from one sample, sequenced in a study of technical replicates of blood from a few donors. Assay used: immunoSEQ multiplex PCR; TCRdb lists only in-frame clones, some missing. The sample yields about 68,000 clones, about 97% seen once. The sequenced sample consisted of T cells isolated from PBMCs. These receptor sequences come from a human donor in good health. The CDR3 runs from the conserved cysteine through the conserved F or W. A D gene is named only where the DNA matches it firmly. Rows may omit the clone size; those that give it use once, few, many or a size class.

TRBV4-3,NA,TRBJ1-1,NA,CASSQDPVEGFSKAFF
TRBV27,NA,TRBJ2-2,TRBD2,CASSLTSGLTGELFF
TRBV7-9,NA,TRBJ2-7,TRBD2,CASESGGYEQYF
TRBV6-5,NA,TRBJ1-2,NA,CASSLSGSNYGYTF
TRBV5-8,NA,TRBJ2-7,NA,CASSFSGISSYEQYF
TRBV28,once,TRBJ2-5,TRBD2,CASSPGLAGSQETQYF
TRBV28,once,TRBJ1-5,TRBD1,CASRPGTGLQPQHF
TRBV5-1,once,TRBJ1-1,TRBD1,CASSTGTGRFAFF
TRBV6-1,NA,TRBJ2-5,TRBD1,CASSVGRGPYQETQYF
TRBV5-5,NA,TRBJ2-5,NA,CASSVTGSGGQETQYF
TRBV5-1,NA,TRBJ1-1,NA,CASSSLLNTEAFF
TRBV7-8,NA,TRBJ2-7,NA,CASAPPRVAYEQYF
TRBV28,NA,TRBJ2-1,NA,CASSHPRVEEQFF
TRBV5-6,NA,TRBJ2-3,NA,CASSLATGQVTDTQYF
TRBV28,NA,TRBJ2-7,TRBD1,CASRPKTGGWEQYF